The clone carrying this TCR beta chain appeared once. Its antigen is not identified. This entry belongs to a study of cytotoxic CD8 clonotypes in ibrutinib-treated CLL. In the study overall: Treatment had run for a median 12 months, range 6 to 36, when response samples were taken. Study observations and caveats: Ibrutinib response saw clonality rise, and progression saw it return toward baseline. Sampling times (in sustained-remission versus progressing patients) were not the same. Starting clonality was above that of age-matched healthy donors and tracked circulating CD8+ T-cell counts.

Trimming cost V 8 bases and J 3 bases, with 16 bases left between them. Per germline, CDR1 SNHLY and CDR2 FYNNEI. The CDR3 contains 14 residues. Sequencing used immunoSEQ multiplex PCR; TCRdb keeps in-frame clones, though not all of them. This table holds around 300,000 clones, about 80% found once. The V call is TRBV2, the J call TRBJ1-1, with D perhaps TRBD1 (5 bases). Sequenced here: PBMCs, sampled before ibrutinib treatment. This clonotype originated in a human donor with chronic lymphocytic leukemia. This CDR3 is CASSRGRVDTEAFF. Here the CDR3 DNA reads TGTGCCAGCTCAAGGGGCAGGGTCGACACTGAAGCTTTCTTT.